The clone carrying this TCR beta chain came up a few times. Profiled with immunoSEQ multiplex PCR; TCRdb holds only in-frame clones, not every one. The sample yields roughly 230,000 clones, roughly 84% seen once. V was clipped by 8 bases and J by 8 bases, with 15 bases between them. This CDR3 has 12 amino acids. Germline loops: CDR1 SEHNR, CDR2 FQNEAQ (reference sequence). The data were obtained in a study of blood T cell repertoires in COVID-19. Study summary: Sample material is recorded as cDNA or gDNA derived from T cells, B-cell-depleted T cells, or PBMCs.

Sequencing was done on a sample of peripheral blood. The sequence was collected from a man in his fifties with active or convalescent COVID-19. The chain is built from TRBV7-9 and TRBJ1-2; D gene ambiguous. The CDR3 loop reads CASLGRGQGYTF. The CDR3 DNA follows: TGTGCCAGCCTAGGAAGAGGGCAGGGCTACACCTTC. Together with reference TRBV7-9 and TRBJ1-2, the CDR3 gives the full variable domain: DTGVSQNPRHKITKRGQNVTFRCDPISEHNRLYWYRQTLGQGPEFLTYFQNEAQLEKSRLLSDRFSAERPKGSFSTLEIQRTEQGDSAMYLCASLGRGQGYTFGSGTRLTVV.